The 18 T cell receptor beta chains in this list originate from one sample, sequenced in a study of blood T cell repertoires in COVID-19. Generated by immunoSEQ multiplex PCR, the TCRdb table keeps only in-frame clones and is missing some. The sample lists 51,000 or so clones; approximately 89% were seen once. The sample consisted of peripheral blood. The receptor set was obtained from a man older than 75 with active or convalescent COVID-19.

A single count supports this clone. The DNA for the CDR3 is TGTGCCAGTAGGAGAAGCCGGGACAGTGCCGAAGCTTTCTTT. The encoded protein is CASRRSRDSAEAFF. The chain carries TRBV19 and TRBJ1-1, with 7 bases that match TRBD1. V was pared by 6 bases and J by 8 bases, with 12 bases of the junction left unmatched. The CDR3 is made up of 14 amino acids. Germline V gene data show CDR1 as LNHDA and CDR2 as SQIVND (reference sequence).

This clone showed up just once. The chain joins TRBV19 to TRBJ1-1; D is perhaps TRBD1 (6 bases). The germline CDR1 and CDR2 sequences are LNHDA and SQIVND (reference sequence). V lost 7 bases and J 1 base, leaving 16 bases between the germline ends. There are 15 residues in the CDR3. CDR3 sequence (DNA): TGTGCCAGTACCCCGTGGGGGCCCTCGAACACTGAAGCTTTCTTT. This sequence encodes CASTPWGPSNTEAFF.

This clone is a singleton in its sample. The chain couples TRBV6-5 to TRBJ2-3; TRBD2 aligns across 8 bases. CDR3 size: 16 residues. Germline V gene sequence: CDR1 MNHEY, CDR2 SVGAGI. V lost 0 bases, J lost 0 bases, and 2 bases stayed unmatched. The CDR3 DNA reads as TGTGCCAGCAGTTACTCAGCGGGAGAGAGCACAGATACGCAGTATTTT. It is translated as CASSYSAGESTDTQYF.

This chain joins TRBV19 and TRBJ2-2; D is unresolved. Germline V gene data show CDR1 as LNHDA and CDR2 as SQIVND (reference sequence). CDR3 length: 13 residues. The V end lost 1 base, the J end lost 8 bases, and 8 bases lay between the germline ends. CDR3 protein: CASSIGVLGELFF. Here the CDR3 DNA reads TGTGCCAGTAGTATAGGCGTTTTGGGGGAGCTGTTTTTT.

The rearrangement joins TRBV7-8 to TRBJ1-1; tentatively, D is TRBD1 (6 bases). The CDR3 spans 15 residues. In germline, CDR1 is SGHVS, CDR2 FQNEAQ. V lost 5 bases and J 0 bases, leaving 13 bases between the germline ends. CDR3 residues: CASSGAGQMNTEAFF. The DNA of the CDR3 is TGTGCCAGCAGCGGGGCCGGACAGATGAACACTGAAGCTTTCTTT.

This clone appeared once. This sequence joins TRBV6-5 and TRBJ1-1; D may be TRBD1 (6 bases). CDR3 length equals 15 residues. CDR1 is MNHEY, CDR2 SVGAGI, per germline. The V end was cut by 8 bases, the J end by 0 bases, with 16 bases between. The CDR3 is CASHPDREMNTEAFF. For the CDR3, the DNA is TGTGCCAGCCACCCGGACAGAGAGATGAACACTGAAGCTTTCTTT.

V is TRBV20-1 and J is TRBJ2-5, with D possibly being TRBD2 (5 bases). The germline gives CDR1 DFQATT, CDR2 SNEGSKA (reference sequence). Trimming shortened V by 5 bases and J by 5 bases, and 9 bases separated the two germline ends. The CDR3 covers 11 residues. CDR3 nucleotides: TGCAGTGCTGGCGGGCGGGAGACCCAGTACTTC. Translated, it gives CSAGGRETQYF.

The chain links TRBV27 to TRBJ2-7; 7 nucleotides agree with TRBD1. Per the germline V gene, CDR1 is MNHEY and CDR2 is SMNVEV (reference sequence). V was clipped by 2 bases and J by 4 bases; unmatched bases: 8. This CDR3 has 15 residues. The CDR3 here is CASSLIPGQTYEQYF. The CDR3 DNA reads TGTGCCAGCAGTTTAATTCCGGGACAGACTTACGAGCAGTACTTC.

The V call is TRBV28, the J call TRBJ1-6; D is undetermined. Germline values: CDR1 MDHEN, CDR2 SYDVKM. The V gene lost 7 bases and the J gene lost 8 bases, with 9 bases spanning the gap. CDR3 length equals 12 residues. CDR3 sequence reads: CASNERDSPLHF. The CDR3 DNA sequence: TGTGCCAGCAACGAGAGGGATTCACCCCTCCACTTT.

The rearrangement links TRBV7-2 to TRBJ1-6; unclear D gene. The germline CDR1 and CDR2 sequences are SGHTA and FQGNSA. The CDR3 loop spans 15 amino acids. The V and J ends lost 3 bases and 4 bases respectively, with 10 bases between them. CDR3 region: CASSLAGNYNSPLHF. The CDR3 DNA is TGTGCCAGCAGCTTGGCCGGGAATTATAATTCACCCCTCCACTTT.

The chain employs TRBV4-3 and TRBJ2-1; no firm D call. CDR1 LGHNA and CDR2 YSLEER come from the germline V gene. The CDR3 covers 15 residues. The V end lost 1 base, the J end lost 4 bases, and 11 bases lay between the germline ends. The CDR3 spells CASSQGPDLYNEQFF. The CDR3 DNA follows: TGCGCCAGCAGCCAAGGCCCTGACTTGTACAATGAGCAGTTCTTC.

J is TRBJ1-5 and V is TRBV6-5; tentative D call: TRBD1 (6 bases). The V and J ends lost 0 bases and 6 bases respectively, with 12 bases between them. From germline, CDR1 is MNHEY and CDR2 SVGAGI. The CDR3 spans 15 residues. Here the CDR3 reads CASSYSRGWGQPQHF. The CDR3 DNA reads as TGTGCCAGCAGTTACTCGAGGGGGTGGGGTCAGCCCCAGCATTTT.

This chain uses TRBV4-1 with TRBJ2-6; 8 bases are a match to TRBD1. CDR3 length: 20 residues. Germline V gene sequence: CDR1 MGHRA, CDR2 YSYEKL. Trimming at V came to 3 bases and at J to 0 bases, leaving 13 bases not matched to a gene. The DNA of the CDR3 is TGCGCCAGCAGCCAGGTCGTGACAGGGGAAATCCTCTCTGGGGCCAACGTCCTGACTTTC. As protein: CASSQVVTGEILSGANVLTF.

The chain joins TRBV7-2 to TRBJ1-1; a possible D gene is TRBD1 (5 bases). The CDR3 has 14 amino acids. CDR1 and CDR2 from the germline V gene are SGHTA and FQGNSA. V was clipped by 2 bases and J by 2 bases, with 9 bases between them. The CDR3 coding sequence is TGTGCCAGCAGCTTACGACAGACTAACACTGAAGCTTTCTTT. Amino acid sequence: CASSLRQTNTEAFF.

This clone was seen a few times. This sequence joins TRBV5-4 and TRBJ1-4; possibly TRBD1 for D (5 bases). This CDR3 spans 16 amino acids. Germline CDR1 SGHNT, CDR2 YYREEE (reference sequence). Deletions cut 0 bases from V and 3 bases from J, with 12 bases between. CDR3 amino acids: CASSLDGGRSNEKLFF. DNA for the CDR3: TGTGCCAGCAGCTTGGACGGGGGACGGTCTAATGAAAAACTGTTTTTT.

This clone has a single count. The chain recombines TRBV7-2 with TRBJ2-7; D is ambiguous. Germline V gives CDR1 SGHTA, CDR2 FQGNSA. This CDR3 comprises 11 residues. Trimming removed 5 bases at V and 2 bases at J, with 4 bases between. The CDR3 region is CASSITYEQYF. The CDR3 DNA reads as TGTGCCAGCAGCATTACCTACGAGCAGTACTTC.

The V gene is TRBV27, the J gene TRBJ2-5; 8 bases map to TRBD1. CDR3 length: 14 amino acids. The germline gives CDR1 MNHEY, CDR2 SMNVEV (reference sequence). V lost 3 bases to trimming and J lost 3 bases; unmatched junction nucleotides: 3. The CDR3 loop is CASSFAGGEETQYF. The CDR3 DNA follows: TGTGCCAGCAGTTTTGCAGGGGGCGAAGAGACCCAGTACTTC.

This rearrangement joins TRBV6-2 or TRBV6-3 to TRBJ2-3, with 9 bases lining up with TRBD2. The CDR3 spans 18 residues. Germline CDR1 MNHEY, CDR2 SVGEGT. The trim removed 4 bases at V and 0 bases at J, leaving 11 bases unmatched. The chain's CDR3 is CASSSWGATSGSTDTQYF. Written as DNA, the CDR3 is TGTGCCAGCAGTTCCTGGGGGGCTACTAGCGGGAGCACAGATACGCAGTATTTT.